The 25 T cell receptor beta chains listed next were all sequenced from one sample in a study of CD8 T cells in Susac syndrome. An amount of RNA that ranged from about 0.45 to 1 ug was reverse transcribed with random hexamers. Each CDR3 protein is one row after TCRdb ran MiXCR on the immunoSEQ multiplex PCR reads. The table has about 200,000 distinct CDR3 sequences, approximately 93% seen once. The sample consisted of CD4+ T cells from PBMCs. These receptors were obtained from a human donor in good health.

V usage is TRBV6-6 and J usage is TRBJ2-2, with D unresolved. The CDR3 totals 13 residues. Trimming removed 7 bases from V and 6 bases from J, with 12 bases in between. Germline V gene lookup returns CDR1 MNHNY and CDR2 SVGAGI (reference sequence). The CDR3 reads CASTPPRPGELFF. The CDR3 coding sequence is TGTGCCAGCACCCCCCCAAGGCCCGGGGAGCTGTTTTTT.

The CDR3 DNA sequence: TGTGCCAGCAGCCACGACAGGATCCGCACCGGGGAGCTGTTTTTT. It encodes CASSHDRIRTGELFF. This sequence joins TRBV5-6 and TRBJ2-2; D is possibly TRBD1 (6 bases). Germline CDR1 and CDR2: SGHDT and YYEEEE. Between the trimmed V and J ends, which lost 4 bases and 4 bases, there was a span of 14 bases. This CDR3 spans 15 amino acids.

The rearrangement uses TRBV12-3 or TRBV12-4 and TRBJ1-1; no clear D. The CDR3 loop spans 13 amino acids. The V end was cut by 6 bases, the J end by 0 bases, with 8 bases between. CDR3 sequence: CASSLTMNTEAFF. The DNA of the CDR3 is TGTGCCAGCAGCTTGACAATGAACACTGAAGCTTTCTTT.

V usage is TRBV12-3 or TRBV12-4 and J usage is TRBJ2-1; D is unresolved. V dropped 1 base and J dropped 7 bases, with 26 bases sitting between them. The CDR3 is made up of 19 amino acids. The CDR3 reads CASSLGYPLDLRPSNEQFF. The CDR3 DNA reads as TGTGCCAGCAGTTTAGGGTATCCCCTCGACCTTAGACCCTCGAATGAGCAGTTCTTC.

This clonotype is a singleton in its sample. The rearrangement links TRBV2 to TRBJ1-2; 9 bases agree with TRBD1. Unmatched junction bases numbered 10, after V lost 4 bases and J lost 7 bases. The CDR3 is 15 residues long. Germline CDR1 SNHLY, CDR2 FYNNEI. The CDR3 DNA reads TGTGCCAGCAGTGGGGGGACAGGGATACTAGGTGGCTACACCTTC. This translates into CASSGGTGILGGYTF.

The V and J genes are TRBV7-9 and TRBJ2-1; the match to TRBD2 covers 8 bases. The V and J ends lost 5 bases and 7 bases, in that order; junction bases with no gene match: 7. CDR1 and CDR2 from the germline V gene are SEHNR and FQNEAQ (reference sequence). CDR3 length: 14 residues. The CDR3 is CASSPSRGGNEQFF. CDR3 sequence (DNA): TGTGCCAGCAGCCCTAGCCGGGGGGGTAATGAGCAGTTCTTC.

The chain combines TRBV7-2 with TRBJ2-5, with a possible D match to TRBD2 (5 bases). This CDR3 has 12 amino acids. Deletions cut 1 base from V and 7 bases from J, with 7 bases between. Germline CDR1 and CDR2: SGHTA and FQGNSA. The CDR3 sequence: CASSLEAGTQYF. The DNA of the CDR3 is TGTGCCAGCAGCTTAGAGGCGGGGACCCAGTACTTC.

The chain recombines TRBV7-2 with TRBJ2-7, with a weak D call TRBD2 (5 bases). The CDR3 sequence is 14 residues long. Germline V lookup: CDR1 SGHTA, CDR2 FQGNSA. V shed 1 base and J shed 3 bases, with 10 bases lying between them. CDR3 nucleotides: TGTGCCAGCAGCTTAGGTAGGGCGGGCTACGAGCAGTACTTC. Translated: CASSLGRAGYEQYF.

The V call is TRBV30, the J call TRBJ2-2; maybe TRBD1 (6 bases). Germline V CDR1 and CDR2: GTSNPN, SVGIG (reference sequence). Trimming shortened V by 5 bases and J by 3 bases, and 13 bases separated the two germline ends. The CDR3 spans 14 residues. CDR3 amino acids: CAWASGTYTGELFF. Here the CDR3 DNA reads TGTGCCTGGGCCTCCGGGACATACACCGGGGAGCTGTTTTTT. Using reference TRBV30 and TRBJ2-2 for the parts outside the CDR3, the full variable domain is SQTIHQWPATLVQPVGSPLSLECTVEGTSNPNLYWYRQAAGRGLQLLFYSVGIGQISSEVPQNLSASRPQDRQFILSSKKLLLSDSGFYLCAWASGTYTGELFFGEGSRLTVL.

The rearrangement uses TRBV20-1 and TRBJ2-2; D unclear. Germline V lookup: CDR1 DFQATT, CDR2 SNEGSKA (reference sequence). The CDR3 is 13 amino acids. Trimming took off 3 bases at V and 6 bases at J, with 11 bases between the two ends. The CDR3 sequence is CSASGPSPGELFF. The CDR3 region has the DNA TGCAGTGCTAGTGGCCCCAGCCCCGGGGAGCTGTTTTTT.

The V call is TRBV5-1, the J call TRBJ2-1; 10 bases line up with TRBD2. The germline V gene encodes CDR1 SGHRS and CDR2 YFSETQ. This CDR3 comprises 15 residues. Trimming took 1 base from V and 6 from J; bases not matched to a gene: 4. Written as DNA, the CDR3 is TGCGCCAGCAGCTTGACTAGCGGGGTTTCCAATGAGCAGTTCTTC. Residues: CASSLTSGVSNEQFF.

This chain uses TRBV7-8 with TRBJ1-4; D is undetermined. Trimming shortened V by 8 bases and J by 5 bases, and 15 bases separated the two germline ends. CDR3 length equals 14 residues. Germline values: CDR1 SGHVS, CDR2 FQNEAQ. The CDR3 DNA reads TGTGCCAGCGCCCGGGGTGGGGTAAATGAAAAACTGTTTTTT. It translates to CASARGGVNEKLFF.

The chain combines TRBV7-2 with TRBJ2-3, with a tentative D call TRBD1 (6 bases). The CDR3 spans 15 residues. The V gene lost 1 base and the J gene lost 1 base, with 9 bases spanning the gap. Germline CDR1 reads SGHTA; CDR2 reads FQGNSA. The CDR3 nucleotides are TGTGCCAGCAGCTTAGAGGGGGTGCGCACAGATACGCAGTATTTT. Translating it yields CASSLEGVRTDTQYF.

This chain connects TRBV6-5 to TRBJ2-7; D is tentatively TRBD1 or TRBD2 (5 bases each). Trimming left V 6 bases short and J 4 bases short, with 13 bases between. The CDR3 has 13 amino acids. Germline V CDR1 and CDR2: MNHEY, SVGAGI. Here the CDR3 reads CASSRDGPYEQYF. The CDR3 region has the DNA TGTGCCAGCAGCCGGGACGGACCATACGAGCAGTACTTC.

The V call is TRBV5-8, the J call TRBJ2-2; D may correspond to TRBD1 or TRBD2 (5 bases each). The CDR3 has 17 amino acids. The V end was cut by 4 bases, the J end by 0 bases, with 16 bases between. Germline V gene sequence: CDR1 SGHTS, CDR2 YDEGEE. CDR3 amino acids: CASSPRGVGANTGELFF. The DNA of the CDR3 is TGTGCCAGCAGCCCCCGGGGCGTGGGGGCGAACACCGGGGAGCTGTTTTTT.

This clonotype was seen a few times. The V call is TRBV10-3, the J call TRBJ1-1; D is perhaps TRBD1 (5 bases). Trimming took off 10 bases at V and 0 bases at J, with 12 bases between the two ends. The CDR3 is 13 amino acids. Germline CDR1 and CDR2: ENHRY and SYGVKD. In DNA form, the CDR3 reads TGTGCCAGCAGCCAGGGAATGAACACTGAAGCTTTCTTT. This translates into CASSQGMNTEAFF.

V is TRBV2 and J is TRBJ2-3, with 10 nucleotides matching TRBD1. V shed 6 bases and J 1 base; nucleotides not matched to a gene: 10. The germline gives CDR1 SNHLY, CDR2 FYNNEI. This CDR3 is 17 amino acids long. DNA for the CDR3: TGTGCCAGCAGGCAGACGACAGGGGGCTATGGCACAGATACGCAGTATTTT. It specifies CASRQTTGGYGTDTQYF.

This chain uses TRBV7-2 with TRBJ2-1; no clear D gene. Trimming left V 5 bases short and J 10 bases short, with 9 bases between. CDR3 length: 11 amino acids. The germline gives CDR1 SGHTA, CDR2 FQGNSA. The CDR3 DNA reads TGTGCCAGCAGCGTCCCCGGAGAGCAGTTCTTC. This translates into CASSVPGEQFF.

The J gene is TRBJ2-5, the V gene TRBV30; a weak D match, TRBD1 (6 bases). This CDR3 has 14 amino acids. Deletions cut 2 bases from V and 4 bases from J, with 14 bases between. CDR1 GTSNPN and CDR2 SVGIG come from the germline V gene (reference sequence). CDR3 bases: TGTGCCTGGAGTCAGGGGATCCCCGGAGAGACCCAGTACTTC. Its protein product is CAWSQGIPGETQYF.

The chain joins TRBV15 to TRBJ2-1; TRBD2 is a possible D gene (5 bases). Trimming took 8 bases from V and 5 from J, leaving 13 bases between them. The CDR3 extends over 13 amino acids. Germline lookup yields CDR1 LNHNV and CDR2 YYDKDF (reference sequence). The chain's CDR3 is CATSREGNNEQFF. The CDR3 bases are TGTGCCACCTCTCGAGAGGGCAACAATGAGCAGTTCTTC.

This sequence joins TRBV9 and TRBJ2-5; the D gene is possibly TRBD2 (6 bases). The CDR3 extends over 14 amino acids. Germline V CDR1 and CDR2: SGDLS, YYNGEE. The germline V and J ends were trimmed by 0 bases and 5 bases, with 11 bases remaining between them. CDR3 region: CASSVGVGRETQYF. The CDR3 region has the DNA TGTGCCAGCAGCGTAGGGGTAGGGAGGGAGACCCAGTACTTC.

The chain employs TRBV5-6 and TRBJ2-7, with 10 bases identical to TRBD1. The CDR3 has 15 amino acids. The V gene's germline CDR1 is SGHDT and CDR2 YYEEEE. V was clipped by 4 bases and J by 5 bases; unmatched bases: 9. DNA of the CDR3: TGTGCCAGCAGCCGCGTAGGACAGGGGGAAAACGAGCAGTACGTC. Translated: CASSRVGQGENEQYV.

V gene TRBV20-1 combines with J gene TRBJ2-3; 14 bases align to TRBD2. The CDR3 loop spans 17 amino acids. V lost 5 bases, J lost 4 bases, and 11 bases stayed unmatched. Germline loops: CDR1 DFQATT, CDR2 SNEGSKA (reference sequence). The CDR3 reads CSAWGLAGVTVADTQYF. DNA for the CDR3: TGCAGTGCTTGGGGACTAGCGGGGGTAACCGTCGCAGATACGCAGTATTTT.

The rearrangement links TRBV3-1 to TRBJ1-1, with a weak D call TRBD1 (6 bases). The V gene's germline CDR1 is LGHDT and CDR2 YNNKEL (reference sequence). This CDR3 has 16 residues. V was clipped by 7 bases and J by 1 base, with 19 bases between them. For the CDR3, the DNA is TGTGCCAGCACCCAGAGGGGCCTGACAGGGAACACTGAAGCTTTCTTT. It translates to CASTQRGLTGNTEAFF.

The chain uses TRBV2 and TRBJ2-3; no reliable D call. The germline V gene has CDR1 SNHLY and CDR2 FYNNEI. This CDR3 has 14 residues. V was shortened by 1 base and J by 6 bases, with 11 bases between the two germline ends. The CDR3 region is CASSEVLRTDTQYF. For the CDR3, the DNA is TGTGCCAGCAGTGAAGTGTTGAGGACCGATACGCAGTATTTT.